This TCR beta chain stems from a study of response to subunit inactivated influenza vaccine. This clonotype appeared a few times. Antigen unknown. General observations from the study: Each seasonal flu vaccination may recruit only limited new T cells, authors suggested.

Unmatched junction bases numbered 2, after V lost 0 bases and J lost 6 bases. The CDR3 length is 15 residues. Germline V gene lookup returns CDR1 LGHNA and CDR2 YSLEER. TCRdb re-analysed the RT-PCR reads in MiXCR, keeping a single row per CDR3 protein. Among over 400,000 distinct CDR3 sequences listed, 9.5% to 13% were seen once. The sequence came from a man aged 50-59 years who received an inactivated influenza vaccine. Sequencing used PBMCs from blood, obtained about 6 weeks after vaccination. The V call is TRBV4-3, the J call TRBJ1-6, with TRBD1 matching over 7 bases. CDR3 loop: CASSQDTGVNSPLHF. The DNA for the CDR3 is TGCGCCAGCAGCCAAGATACAGGGGTTAATTCACCCCTCCACTTT.